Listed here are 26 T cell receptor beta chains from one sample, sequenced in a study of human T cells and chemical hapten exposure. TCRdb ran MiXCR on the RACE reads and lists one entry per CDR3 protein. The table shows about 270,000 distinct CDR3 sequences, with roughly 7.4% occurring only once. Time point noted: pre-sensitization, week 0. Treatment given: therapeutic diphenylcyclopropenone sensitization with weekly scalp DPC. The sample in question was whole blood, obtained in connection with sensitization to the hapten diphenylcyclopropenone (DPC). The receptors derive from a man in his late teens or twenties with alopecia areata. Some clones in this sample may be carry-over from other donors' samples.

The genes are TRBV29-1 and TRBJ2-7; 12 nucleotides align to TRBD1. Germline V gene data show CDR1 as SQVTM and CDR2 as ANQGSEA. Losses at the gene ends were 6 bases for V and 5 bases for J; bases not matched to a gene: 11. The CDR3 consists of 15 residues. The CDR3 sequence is CSVRLGTGGSDEQYF. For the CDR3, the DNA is TGCAGCGTCCGACTTGGGACAGGGGGCAGCGACGAGCAGTACTTC.

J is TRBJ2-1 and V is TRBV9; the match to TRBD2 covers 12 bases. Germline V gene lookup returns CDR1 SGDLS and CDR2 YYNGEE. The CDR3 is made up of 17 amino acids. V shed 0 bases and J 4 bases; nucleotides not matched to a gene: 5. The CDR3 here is CASSVGLAGAKYNEQFF. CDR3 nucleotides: TGTGCCAGCAGCGTAGGACTAGCGGGGGCCAAATACAATGAGCAGTTCTTC.

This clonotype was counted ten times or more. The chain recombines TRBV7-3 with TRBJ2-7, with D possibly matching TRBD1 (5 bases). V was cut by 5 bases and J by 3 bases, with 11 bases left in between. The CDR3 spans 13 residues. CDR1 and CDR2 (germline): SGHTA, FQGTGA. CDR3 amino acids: CASSPGWGYEQYF. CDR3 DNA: TGTGCCAGCAGCCCAGGGTGGGGCTACGAGCAGTACTTC.

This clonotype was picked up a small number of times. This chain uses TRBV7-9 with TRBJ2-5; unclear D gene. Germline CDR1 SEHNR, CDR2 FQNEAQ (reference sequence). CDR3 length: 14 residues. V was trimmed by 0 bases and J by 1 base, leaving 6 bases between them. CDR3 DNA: TGTGCCAGCAGCTTAGCATCCCTCCAAGAGACCCAGTACTTC. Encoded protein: CASSLASLQETQYF.

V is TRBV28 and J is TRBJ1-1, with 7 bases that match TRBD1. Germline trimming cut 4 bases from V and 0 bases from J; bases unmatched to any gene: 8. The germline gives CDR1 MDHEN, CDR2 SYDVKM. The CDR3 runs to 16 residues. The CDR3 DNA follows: TGTGCCAGCAGTTCGAATCCGGGACAGCTGAACACTGAAGCTTTCTTT. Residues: CASSSNPGQLNTEAFF.

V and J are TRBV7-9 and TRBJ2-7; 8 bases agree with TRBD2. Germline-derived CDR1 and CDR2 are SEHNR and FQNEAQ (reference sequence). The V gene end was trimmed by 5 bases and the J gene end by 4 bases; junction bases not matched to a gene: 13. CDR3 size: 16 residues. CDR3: CASSLFGGAQSYEQYV. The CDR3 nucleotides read TGTGCCAGCAGCCTATTCGGGGGGGCCCAATCTTACGAGCAGTACGTC.

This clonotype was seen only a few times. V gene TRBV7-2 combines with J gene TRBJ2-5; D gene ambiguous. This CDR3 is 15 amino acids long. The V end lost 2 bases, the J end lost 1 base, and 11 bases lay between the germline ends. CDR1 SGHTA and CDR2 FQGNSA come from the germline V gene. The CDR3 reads CASSLWRDTQETQYF. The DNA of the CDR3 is TGTGCCAGCAGCTTATGGAGAGACACCCAAGAGACCCAGTACTTC.

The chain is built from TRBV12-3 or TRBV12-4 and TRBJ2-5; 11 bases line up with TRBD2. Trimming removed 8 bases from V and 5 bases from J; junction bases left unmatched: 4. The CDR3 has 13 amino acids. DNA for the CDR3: TGTGCCAGCCTAGCGGGGGGAGGTGAGACCCAGTACTTC. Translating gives CASLAGGGETQYF.

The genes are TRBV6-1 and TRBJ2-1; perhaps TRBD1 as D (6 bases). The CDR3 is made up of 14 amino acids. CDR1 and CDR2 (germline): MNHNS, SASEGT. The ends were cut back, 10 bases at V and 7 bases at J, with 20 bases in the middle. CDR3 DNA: TGTGCCACCTCCCTCTTGGCAGGGGCGAATGAGCAGTTCTTC. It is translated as CATSLLAGANEQFF.

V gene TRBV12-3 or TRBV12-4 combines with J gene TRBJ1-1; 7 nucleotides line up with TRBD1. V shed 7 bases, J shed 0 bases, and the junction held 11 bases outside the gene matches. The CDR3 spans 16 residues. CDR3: CASTIRQGLMNTEAFF. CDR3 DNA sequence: TGTGCCAGCACCATAAGACAGGGCCTTATGAACACTGAAGCTTTCTTT.

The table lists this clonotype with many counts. The CDR3 nucleotides are TGTGCCAGCAGCTTAGGACAGATGAGTAATGAGCAGTTCTTC. Its protein is CASSLGQMSNEQFF. This chain links TRBV7-2 with TRBJ2-1; tentatively, D is TRBD1 (5 bases). CDR1 SGHTA and CDR2 FQGNSA come from the germline V gene. The CDR3 runs 14 residues. Trimming shortened V by 1 base and J by 7 bases, and 11 bases separated the two germline ends.

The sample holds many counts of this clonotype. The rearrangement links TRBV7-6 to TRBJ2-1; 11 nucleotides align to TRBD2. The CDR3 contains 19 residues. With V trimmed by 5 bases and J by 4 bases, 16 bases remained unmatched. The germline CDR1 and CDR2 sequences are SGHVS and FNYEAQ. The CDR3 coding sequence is TGTGCCAGCAGCAACCCCTTGGGGGTAGCGGGGGGGCGGTACAATGAGCAGTTCTTC. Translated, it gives CASSNPLGVAGGRYNEQFF.

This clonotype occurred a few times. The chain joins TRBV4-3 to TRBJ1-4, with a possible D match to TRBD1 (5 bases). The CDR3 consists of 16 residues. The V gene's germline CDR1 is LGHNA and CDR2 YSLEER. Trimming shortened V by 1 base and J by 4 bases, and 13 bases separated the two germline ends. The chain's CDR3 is CASSQGFRQGNEKLFF. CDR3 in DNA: TGCGCCAGCAGCCAAGGGTTTAGGCAGGGTAATGAAAAACTGTTTTTT.

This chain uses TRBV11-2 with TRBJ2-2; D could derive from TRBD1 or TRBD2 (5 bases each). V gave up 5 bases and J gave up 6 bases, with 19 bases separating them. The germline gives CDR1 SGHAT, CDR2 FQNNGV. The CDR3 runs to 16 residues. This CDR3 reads CASSALGGTAAGELFF. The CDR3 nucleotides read TGTGCCAGCAGCGCGCTTGGGGGTACGGCGGCCGGGGAGCTGTTTTTT.

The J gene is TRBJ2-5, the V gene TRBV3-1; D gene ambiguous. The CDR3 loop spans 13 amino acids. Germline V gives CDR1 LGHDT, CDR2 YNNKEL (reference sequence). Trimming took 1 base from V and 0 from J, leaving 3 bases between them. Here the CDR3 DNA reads TGTGCCAGCAGCCAAGGCTACCAAGAGACCCAGTACTTC. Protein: CASSQGYQETQYF.

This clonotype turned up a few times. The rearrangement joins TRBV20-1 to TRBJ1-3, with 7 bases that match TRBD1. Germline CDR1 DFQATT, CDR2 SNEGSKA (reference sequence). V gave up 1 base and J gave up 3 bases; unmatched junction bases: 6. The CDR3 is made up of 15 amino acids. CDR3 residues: CSARVGRGYGNTIYF. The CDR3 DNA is TGCAGTGCTAGAGTAGGCAGGGGGTATGGAAACACCATATATTTT.

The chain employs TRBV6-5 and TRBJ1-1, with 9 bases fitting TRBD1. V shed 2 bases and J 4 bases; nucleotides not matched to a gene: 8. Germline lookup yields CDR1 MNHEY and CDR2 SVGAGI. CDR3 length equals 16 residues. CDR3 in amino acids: CASSYGTGLEITEAFF. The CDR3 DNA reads TGTGCCAGCAGTTACGGGACAGGGCTAGAAATCACTGAAGCTTTCTTT.

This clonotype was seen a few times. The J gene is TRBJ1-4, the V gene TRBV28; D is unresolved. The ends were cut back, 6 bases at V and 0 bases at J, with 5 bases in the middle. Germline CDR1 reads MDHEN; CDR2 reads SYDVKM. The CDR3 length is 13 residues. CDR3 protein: CASRSATNEKLFF. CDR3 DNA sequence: TGTGCCAGCAGGAGTGCAACTAATGAAAAACTGTTTTTT.

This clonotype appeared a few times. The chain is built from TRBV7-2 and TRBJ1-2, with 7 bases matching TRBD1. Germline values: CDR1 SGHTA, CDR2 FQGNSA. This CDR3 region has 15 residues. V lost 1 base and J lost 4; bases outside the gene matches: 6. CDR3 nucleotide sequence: TGTGCCAGCAGCTTAGGGGCAGGGGGTACCTATGGCTACACCTTC. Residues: CASSLGAGGTYGYTF.

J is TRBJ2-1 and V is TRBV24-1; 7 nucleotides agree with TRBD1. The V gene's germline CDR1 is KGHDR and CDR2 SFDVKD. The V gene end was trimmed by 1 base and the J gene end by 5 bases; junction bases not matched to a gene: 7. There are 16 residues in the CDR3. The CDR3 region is CATSDFRQGDNNEQFF. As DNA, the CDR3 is TGTGCCACCAGTGATTTTAGGCAGGGGGACAACAATGAGCAGTTCTTC.

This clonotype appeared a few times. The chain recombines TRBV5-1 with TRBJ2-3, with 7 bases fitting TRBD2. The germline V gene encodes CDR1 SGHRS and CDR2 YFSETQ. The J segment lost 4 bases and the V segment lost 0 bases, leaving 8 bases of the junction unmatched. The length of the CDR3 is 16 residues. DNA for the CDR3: TGCGCCAGCAGCTTGGCCGGGTCGGGGGGATCAGATACGCAGTATTTT. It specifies CASSLAGSGGSDTQYF.

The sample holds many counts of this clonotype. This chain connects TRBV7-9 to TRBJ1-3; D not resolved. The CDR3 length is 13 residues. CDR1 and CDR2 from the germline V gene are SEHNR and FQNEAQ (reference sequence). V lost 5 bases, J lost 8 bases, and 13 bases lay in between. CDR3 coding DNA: TGTGCCAGCAGCGATTCACCATTTGACACCATATATTTT. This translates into CASSDSPFDTIYF.

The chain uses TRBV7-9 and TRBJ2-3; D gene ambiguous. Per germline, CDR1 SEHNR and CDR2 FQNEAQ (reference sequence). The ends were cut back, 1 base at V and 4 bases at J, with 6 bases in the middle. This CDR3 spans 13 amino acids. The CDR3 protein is CASSLGYPDTQYF. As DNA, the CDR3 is TGTGCCAGCAGCTTAGGGTATCCAGATACGCAGTATTTT. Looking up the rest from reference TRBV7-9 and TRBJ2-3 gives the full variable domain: DTGVSQNPRHKITKRGQNVTFRCDPISEHNRLYWYRQTLGQGPEFLTYFQNEAQLEKSRLLSDRFSAERPKGSFSTLEIQRTEQGDSAMYLCASSLGYPDTQYFGPGTRLTVL.

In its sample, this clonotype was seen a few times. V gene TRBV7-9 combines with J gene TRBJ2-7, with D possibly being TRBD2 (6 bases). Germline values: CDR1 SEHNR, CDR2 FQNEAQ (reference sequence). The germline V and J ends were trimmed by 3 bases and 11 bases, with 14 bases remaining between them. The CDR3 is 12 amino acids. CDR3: CASSLEAGRKYV. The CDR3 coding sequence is TGTGCCAGCAGCTTGGAGGCGGGGCGAAAGTACGTC.

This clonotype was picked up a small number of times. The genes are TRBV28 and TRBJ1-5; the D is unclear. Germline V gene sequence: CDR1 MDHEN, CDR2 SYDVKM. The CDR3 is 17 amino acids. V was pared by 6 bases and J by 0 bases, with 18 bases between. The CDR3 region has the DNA TGTGCCAGCAGGCACTCCCGGACCGCACTTAGCAATCAGCCCCAGCATTTT. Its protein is CASRHSRTALSNQPQHF.

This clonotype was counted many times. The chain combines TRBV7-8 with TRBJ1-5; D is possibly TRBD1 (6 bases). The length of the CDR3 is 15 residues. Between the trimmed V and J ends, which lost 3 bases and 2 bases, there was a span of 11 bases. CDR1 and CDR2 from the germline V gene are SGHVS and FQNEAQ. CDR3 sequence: CASSFGGQGNQPQHF. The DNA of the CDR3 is TGTGCCAGCAGCTTTGGGGGGCAAGGCAATCAGCCCCAGCATTTT.